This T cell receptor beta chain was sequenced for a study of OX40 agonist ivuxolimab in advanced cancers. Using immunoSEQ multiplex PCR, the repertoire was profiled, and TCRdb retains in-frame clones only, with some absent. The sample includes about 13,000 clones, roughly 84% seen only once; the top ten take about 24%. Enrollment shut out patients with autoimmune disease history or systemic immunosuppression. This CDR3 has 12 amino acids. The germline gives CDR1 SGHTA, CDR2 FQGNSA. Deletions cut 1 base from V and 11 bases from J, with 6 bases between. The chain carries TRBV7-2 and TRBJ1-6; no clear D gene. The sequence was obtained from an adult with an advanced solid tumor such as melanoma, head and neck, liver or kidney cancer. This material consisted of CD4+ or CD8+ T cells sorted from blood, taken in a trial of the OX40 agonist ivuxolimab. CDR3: CASSLGGPPLHF. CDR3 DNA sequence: TGTGCCAGCAGCTTAGGGGGTCCACCCCTCCACTTT.